Listed below are T cell receptor beta chains from one sample, sequenced in a study of CD8 T cells in Susac syndrome. A single record per CDR3 protein comes from TCRdb applying MiXCR to the immunoSEQ multiplex PCR reads. The table shows about 300,000 distinct CDR3 sequences, with 70% to 90% occurring only once. The sequencing sample was made of CD8+ T cells from PBMCs. All receptors derive from a human donor with multiple sclerosis. Both conserved end residues are part of each CDR3. D genes are given only for firm matches. Only some rows state a clone size, as once, few, many or a class for expanded clones.

v_gene: TRBV12-3/TRBV12-4; abundance: once; d_gene: -; j_gene: TRBJ1-4; CDR3nt: TGTGCCAGCAGTTTAGTGGCAACCGACGAAAAACTGTTTTTT; CDR3aa: CASSLVATDEKLFF
v_gene: TRBV27; abundance: -; d_gene: TRBD1; j_gene: TRBJ2-3; CDR3nt: TGTGCCAGCAGTTTTTCAGGGGGAAGTTACACAGATACGCAGTATTTT; CDR3aa: CASSFSGGSYTDTQYF
v_gene: TRBV7-9; abundance: -; d_gene: -; j_gene: TRBJ1-5; CDR3nt: TGTGCCAGCGCGCAGGGCAATCAGCCCCAGCATTTT; CDR3aa: CASAQGNQPQHF
v_gene: TRBV19; abundance: -; d_gene: -; j_gene: TRBJ1-5; CDR3nt: TGTGCCAGTAGTATAAGGCCCTTTAATCAGCCCCAGCATTTT; CDR3aa: CASSIRPFNQPQHF
v_gene: TRBV27; abundance: -; d_gene: TRBD2; j_gene: TRBJ2-3; CDR3nt: TGTGCCAGCAGTCCCGGCCAATGGAGCGGGAGGGAAACAGATACGCAGTATTTT; CDR3aa: CASSPGQWSGRETDTQYF
v_gene: TRBV5-6; abundance: -; d_gene: -; j_gene: TRBJ2-2; CDR3nt: TGTGCCAGCAGCCCACGGGGCGGGGAGCTGTTTTTT; CDR3aa: CASSPRGGELFF
v_gene: TRBV11-1; abundance: -; d_gene: -; j_gene: TRBJ1-2; CDR3nt: TGTGCCAGCGCCCCCGGGCTCTCACTGGGAGGCTACACCTTC; CDR3aa: CASAPGLSLGGYTF
v_gene: TRBV10-3; abundance: -; d_gene: TRBD1; j_gene: TRBJ1-2; CDR3nt: TGTGCCATCAGTGAGCCATCGGGACAGTCATATGGCTACACCTTC; CDR3aa: CAISEPSGQSYGYTF
v_gene: TRBV10-2; abundance: -; d_gene: -; j_gene: TRBJ2-3; CDR3nt: TGCGCCAGCAAGGAGAGAACTAGCACAGATACGCAGTATTTT; CDR3aa: CASKERTSTDTQYF
v_gene: TRBV7-9; abundance: -; d_gene: TRBD1; j_gene: TRBJ2-2; CDR3nt: TGTGCCAGCAGCTGGGACAGGTTATACACCGGGGAGCTGTTTTTT; CDR3aa: CASSWDRLYTGELFF
v_gene: TRBV30; abundance: -; d_gene: -; j_gene: TRBJ2-2; CDR3nt: TGTGCCTGGAACAGGGAGAACACCGGGGAGCTGTTTTTT; CDR3aa: CAWNRENTGELFF
v_gene: TRBV19; abundance: -; d_gene: TRBD2; j_gene: TRBJ2-3; CDR3nt: TGTGCCACCGGGTTGGGACTAGCGGGAGTGGTGGAAGATACGCAGTATTTT; CDR3aa: CATGLGLAGVVEDTQYF
v_gene: TRBV30; abundance: few; d_gene: -; j_gene: TRBJ2-7; CDR3nt: TGTGCCTGGGAGGACAGGTCGGGAGACGAGCAGTACTTC; CDR3aa: CAWEDRSGDEQYF
v_gene: TRBV25-1; abundance: once; d_gene: -; j_gene: TRBJ1-6; CDR3nt: TGTGCCAGCAGTGATCTACATGGGGATTCACCCCTCCACTTT; CDR3aa: CASSDLHGDSPLHF
v_gene: TRBV20-1; abundance: -; d_gene: -; j_gene: TRBJ2-7; CDR3nt: TGCAGTGCTAGAGGGCCCGACGCGGGGACCTACGAGCAGTACTTC; CDR3aa: CSARGPDAGTYEQYF
v_gene: TRBV7-3; abundance: -; d_gene: TRBD2; j_gene: TRBJ2-1; CDR3nt: TGTGCCAGCAGCTTACCCACTAGCGGGATCCACAATGAGCAGTTCTTC; CDR3aa: CASSLPTSGIHNEQFF
v_gene: TRBV28; abundance: -; d_gene: -; j_gene: TRBJ1-1; CDR3nt: TGTGCCACCTCGACCCAGAGTCGGAGCACTGAAGCTTTCTTT; CDR3aa: CATSTQSRSTEAFF
v_gene: TRBV6-1; abundance: -; d_gene: -; j_gene: TRBJ2-4; CDR3nt: TGTGCCAGCAGTACACCTAGGGAGCTAGCCAAAAACATTCAGTACTTC; CDR3aa: CASSTPRELAKNIQYF